These 3 T cell receptor beta chains share one sample of origin, sequenced in a study of identical twins. TCRdb reanalysed the 5' RACE reads using MiXCR and keeps one entry per CDR3 protein. Of about 1.7 million distinct CDR3 sequences detected, around a third appear once; the ten largest clones hold around 0.3%. The specimen was cord blood. These receptors were collected from a newborn girl in good health.

This clonotype was seen more than once but under ten times. V usage is TRBV7-9 and J usage is TRBJ1-5; 7 nucleotides agree with TRBD1. This CDR3 contains 14 residues. The germline V gene encodes CDR1 SEHNR and CDR2 FQNEAQ (reference sequence). After removal of 5 bases from V and 4 bases from J, the junction contained 5 bases not matched to a gene. The CDR3 region is CASSAGTVNQPQHF. Written as DNA, the CDR3 is TGTGCCAGCAGCGCCGGGACAGTGAATCAGCCCCAGCATTTT. Complete variable domain (other parts from reference TRBV7-9 and TRBJ1-5): DTGVSQNPRHKITKRGQNVTFRCDPISEHNRLYWYRQTLGQGPEFLTYFQNEAQLEKSRLLSDRFSAERPKGSFSTLEIQRTEQGDSAMYLCASSAGTVNQPQHFGDGTRLSIL.

The table lists this clonotype with many counts. The chain has TRBV12-3 or TRBV12-4 and TRBJ2-4; 10 bases agree with TRBD1. V was clipped by 3 bases and J by 1 base; unmatched bases: 9. This CDR3 region has 18 residues. The CDR3 loop is CASSFRAAGQGAKNIQYF. The CDR3 DNA follows: TGTGCCAGCAGTTTTAGGGCCGCGGGACAGGGGGCCAAAAACATTCAGTACTTC.

In this sample, this clonotype turned up a few times. This rearrangement joins TRBV20-1 to TRBJ1-5; 9 bases are a match to TRBD1. From germline, CDR1 is DFQATT and CDR2 SNEGSKA (reference sequence). With V trimmed by 3 bases and J by 1 base, 4 bases remained unmatched. The CDR3 length is 15 residues. The CDR3 sequence is CSASRGQGSNQPQHF. Written as DNA, the CDR3 is TGCAGTGCTAGTCGCGGACAGGGGAGCAATCAGCCCCAGCATTTT.